This T cell receptor (beta chain) was captured by sequencing in a study of beta chain features in type 1 diabetes. Study-level information: The study examined about 100,000,000 sorted cells across all samples. Study results and caveats: Among patients with Type 1 diabetes, TCRB CDR3s were moderately but significantly shorter in every one of the four CD4+ subsets. Sequencing used cDNA, and cells with high TCR expression could therefore be over-represented.

This clone was seen only a few times. The antigen is undetermined. The isolated RNA, all of it, was reverse transcribed, so expressed TCRB transcripts were what got sequenced. Profiled with immunoSEQ multiplex PCR; TCRdb holds only in-frame clones, not every one. The data hold roughly 300,000 clones, with over 7% observed a single time. CDR3 length: 16 residues. Germline-derived CDR1 and CDR2 are MNHEY and SMNVEV (reference sequence). V lost 4 bases and J 11 bases, leaving 21 bases between the germline ends. In all sorted populations, purity surpassed 95%. The rearrangement links TRBV27 to TRBJ1-6; a possible D gene is TRBD1 (5 bases). This receptor was taken from a man aged 25-40 years with type 1 diabetes. The sample consisted of central memory CD4+ T cells from blood. CDR3: CASSSSTQGLLAPLHF. The CDR3 region has the DNA TGTGCCAGCAGTTCCTCAACTCAGGGACTCTTAGCACCCCTCCACTTT.